The text below deals with one TCR beta chain. The data derive from a study of shared clonotypes between healthy human individuals. As for the study in general: For every donor, three CD4 naive, three CD4 memory, two CD8 naive and one CD8 memory plates were used.

Approximately 210 ng DNA, tens of thousands of T cell genomes, went into each sorted-subset replicate PCR. The data were produced by immunoSEQ multiplex PCR, yet TCRdb's version contains in-frame clones alone and is incomplete. Counted here are some 580,000 clones, 98% occurring once; the ten biggest clones make up approximately 0.33%. Naivety among CD8 cells was defined by CD45RO negativity and positive CCR7 selection, thereby excluding terminally differentiated effector memory CD45RA+ cells. Every donor, a Caucasian adult, lived in Nashville, Tennessee. CDR1 and CDR2 from the germline V gene are PRHDT and FYEKMQ (reference sequence). Germline trimming cut 5 bases from V and 8 bases from J; bases unmatched to any gene: 10. This CDR3 is 15 amino acids long.

The chain combines TRBV13 with TRBJ2-2; 8 bases match TRBD1. Sequenced material: naive CD8+ T cells sorted from blood. The receptor was derived from a man aged 25-45 years in good health. The DNA for the CDR3 is TGTGCCAGCAGCGAGTGGGACAGGCAGACGGGGGAGCTGTTTTTT. Its translation: CASSEWDRQTGELFF. Looking up the rest from reference TRBV13 and TRBJ2-2 gives the full variable domain: AAGVIQSPRHLIKEKRETATLKCYPIPRHDTVYWYQQGPGQDPQFLISFYEKMQSDKGSIPDRFSAQQFSDYHSELNMSSLELGDSALYFCASSEWDRQTGELFFGEGSRLTVL.